The 18 T cell receptor beta chains listed next were all sequenced from one sample in a study of blood T cell repertoires in COVID-19. Profiling relied on immunoSEQ multiplex PCR, and the TCRdb table lists in-frame clones only, not all of them. The sample records some 70,000 clones, roughly 85% being singletons. The source material was peripheral blood. The receptors were gathered from a woman aged 55-69 years with acute or convalescent COVID-19.

CDR3 loop: CASSESVYEQYF. The CDR3 coding sequence is TGTGCCAGCAGTGAGAGTGTGTACGAGCAGTACTTC. The chain links TRBV6-1 to TRBJ2-7; D gene unclear. The CDR3 has 12 residues. Trimming left V 3 bases short and J 4 bases short, with 7 bases between. CDR1 and CDR2 from the germline V gene are MNHNS and SASEGT.

V is TRBV19 and J is TRBJ1-2; 9 bases are shared with TRBD1. V was pared by 6 bases and J by 7 bases, with 9 bases of the junction left unmatched. This CDR3 is built from 14 residues. Germline CDR1 LNHDA, CDR2 SQIVND (reference sequence). CDR3 coding DNA: TGTGCCAGTAGAGGGGGACAGGGCGTGAGTGGCTACACCTTC. As protein: CASRGGQGVSGYTF.

This clone was observed once. The V gene is TRBV19, the J gene TRBJ2-5, with a weak D call TRBD1 (6 bases). Trimming shortened V by 6 bases and J by 5 bases, and 16 bases separated the two germline ends. CDR1 LNHDA and CDR2 SQIVND come from the germline V gene (reference sequence). The CDR3 is 14 amino acids. CDR3 sequence reads: CASSSNRDAETQYF. The CDR3 bases are TGTGCCAGTAGCTCCAACAGGGACGCCGAGACCCAGTACTTC.

V and J are TRBV19 and TRBJ1-3, with TRBD1 as a possible D gene (5 bases). Trimming stripped 8 bases from V and 0 bases from J, with 11 bases between. Germline CDR1 is LNHDA and CDR2 is SQIVND (reference sequence). The CDR3 runs to 14 residues. CDR3 in amino acids: CASRVGHSGNTIYF. As DNA, the CDR3 is TGTGCCAGTCGTGTAGGACACTCTGGAAACACCATATATTTT.

This chain joins TRBV5-1 and TRBJ2-2, with 11 positions matching TRBD1. V gave up 5 bases and J gave up 6 bases; unmatched junction bases: 6. The CDR3 is made up of 15 amino acids. CDR1 and CDR2 (germline): SGHRS, YFSETQ. The DNA for the CDR3 is TGCGCCAGCAGACGGACAGGGGGCGCGTCCGGGGAGCTGTTTTTT. Amino acid sequence: CASRRTGGASGELFF.

This clone was counted between two and nine times. The chain recombines TRBV7-6 with TRBJ1-2, with 8 bases matching TRBD1. In germline, CDR1 is SGHVS, CDR2 FNYEAQ. This CDR3 has 15 residues. Losses at the gene ends were 1 base for V and 4 bases for J; bases not matched to a gene: 5. CDR3 nucleotide sequence: TGTGCCAGCAGCTTAGAGACAGGGGCGAGCTATGGCTACACCTTC. This translates into CASSLETGASYGYTF.

The V gene is TRBV7-2, the J gene TRBJ1-5; 8 nucleotides agree with TRBD1. The CDR3 is 16 residues long. CDR1 is SGHTA and CDR2 is FQGNSA in the germline V gene. J gave up 5 bases and V 8 bases, and 14 bases lay outside the gene matches. The CDR3 bases are TGTGCCAGCCAACCTCGGACAGGGACGGGATATCAGCCCCAGCATTTT. As protein: CASQPRTGTGYQPQHF.

Details on this clone: Other nucleotide sequences in the sample specify the same CDR3. The gene calls are TRBV27 and TRBJ2-1; 7 positions agree with TRBD2. The CDR3 totals 15 residues. Germline V gives CDR1 MNHEY, CDR2 SMNVEV (reference sequence). V shed 3 bases, J shed 0 bases, and the junction held 2 bases outside the gene matches. The CDR3 region is CASSLGGSSYNEQFF. DNA of the CDR3: TGTGCCAGCAGTTTGGGGGGGAGCTCCTACAATGAGCAGTTCTTC.

The rearrangement joins TRBV29-1 to TRBJ2-3, with TRBD1 as a possible D gene (5 bases). Germline values: CDR1 SQVTM, CDR2 ANQGSEA. This CDR3 is 17 amino acids long. Between the trimmed V and J ends, which lost 6 bases and 1 base, there was a span of 23 bases. CDR3 nucleotides: TGCAGCGTAAAGGAATTGGGGCCCCTCTCGGGCACAGATACGCAGTATTTT. It specifies CSVKELGPLSGTDTQYF.

The rearrangement uses TRBV30 and TRBJ2-5, with TRBD2 as a possible D gene (6 bases). The V gene lost 2 bases and the J gene lost 3 bases, with 10 bases spanning the gap. Germline V gene data show CDR1 as GTSNPN and CDR2 as SVGIG (reference sequence). CDR3 length: 13 amino acids. Here the CDR3 reads CAWSRLDKETQYF. Written as DNA, the CDR3 is TGTGCCTGGAGTAGACTAGATAAAGAGACCCAGTACTTC.

The rearrangement uses TRBV28 and TRBJ2-7, with TRBD1 matching 10 bases. The CDR3 is 15 residues long. V was clipped by 8 bases and J by 5 bases; unmatched bases: 12. The V gene's germline CDR1 is MDHEN and CDR2 SYDVKM. The CDR3 nucleotides are TGTGCCAGCTACTCCACCGGGACAGGGGCAAACGAGCAGTACTTC. It codes for CASYSTGTGANEQYF.

The chain is built from TRBV27 and TRBJ1-1, with 12 bases aligning to TRBD1. V lost 6 bases and J lost 5; bases outside the gene matches: 10. Germline V lookup: CDR1 MNHEY, CDR2 SMNVEV (reference sequence). The CDR3 is made up of 16 amino acids. This CDR3 reads CASRRGQGALGTEAFF. CDR3 nucleotides: TGTGCCAGCAGGAGGGGACAGGGGGCCCTGGGAACTGAAGCTTTCTTT.

This clone was picked up one time. The chain combines TRBV6-5 with TRBJ1-1; TRBD1 matches 8 bases. With 4 bases clipped from V and 1 base from J, the junction kept 8 bases outside the gene matches. This CDR3 is built from 16 residues. CDR1 is MNHEY and CDR2 is SVGAGI in the germline V gene. The CDR3 nucleotides read TGTGCCAGCAGTTCATGGGGACAGGTTCCGAACACTGAAGCTTTCTTT. This translates into CASSSWGQVPNTEAFF.

The chain combines TRBV28 with TRBJ1-2; 7 bases are shared with TRBD1. The germline CDR1 and CDR2 sequences are MDHEN and SYDVKM. CDR3 length: 12 amino acids. V was clipped by 3 bases and J by 11 bases; unmatched bases: 6. The CDR3: CASSFRQGQYTF. CDR3 nucleotide sequence: TGTGCCAGCAGTTTCCGACAGGGACAGTACACCTTC.

This clone was counted between two and nine times. The CDR3 sequence: CAWTTRRNTGELFF. The CDR3 coding sequence is TGTGCCTGGACTACACGGAGGAACACCGGGGAGCTGTTTTTT. The rearrangement links TRBV30 to TRBJ2-2; D is unresolved. The germline gives CDR1 GTSNPN, CDR2 SVGIG (reference sequence). V was shortened by 4 bases and J by 1 base, with 10 bases between the two germline ends. The CDR3 length is 14 residues. The full variable domain, completed using reference TRBV30 and TRBJ2-2, is SQTIHQWPATLVQPVGSPLSLECTVEGTSNPNLYWYRQAAGRGLQLLFYSVGIGQISSEVPQNLSASRPQDRQFILSSKKLLLSDSGFYLCAWTTRRNTGELFFGEGSRLTVL.

The chain employs TRBV6-2 or TRBV6-3 and TRBJ1-2; 8 nucleotides agree with TRBD1. Per germline, CDR1 MNHEY and CDR2 SVGEGT. V trimming: 0 bases; J trimming: 5 bases; junction bases outside the gene matches: 8. This CDR3 has 16 amino acids. CDR3 sequence reads: CASSYSAGGGGYGYTF. The CDR3 bases are TGTGCCAGCAGTTACTCGGCAGGGGGCGGCGGATATGGCTACACCTTC.

The chain combines TRBV27 with TRBJ1-5, with D perhaps matching TRBD1 (6 bases). V was shortened by 5 bases and J by 7 bases, with 9 bases between the two germline ends. Per the germline V gene, CDR1 is MNHEY and CDR2 is SMNVEV (reference sequence). The CDR3 has 12 residues. The DNA of the CDR3 is TGTGCCAGCAGTATACAGGGCCAGCCCCAGCATTTT. Translating it yields CASSIQGQPQHF.

This CDR3 reads CASRDPPTGFVGKGETQYF. CDR3 in DNA: TGCGCCAGCAGGGATCCCCCGACAGGGTTCGTAGGAAAAGGGGAGACCCAGTACTTC. This chain connects TRBV23-1 to TRBJ2-5; 7 nucleotides align to TRBD1. TRBV23-1 has ORF status, its function being uncertain. The trim removed 6 bases at V and 5 bases at J, leaving 24 bases unmatched. This CDR3 contains 19 residues.